A selection of T cell receptor beta chains follows, all from one sample in a study of blood T cell repertoires in COVID-19. Here immunoSEQ multiplex PCR was the method, and the copy in TCRdb shows in-frame clones only, minus some. The sample records about 150,000 clones, 80% to 90% being singletons. The material sequenced was peripheral blood. Every receptor here comes from a woman in her thirties or forties with acute or convalescent COVID-19. Both conserved end residues are part of each CDR3. D genes are given only for firm matches. The size field is filled for only some rows; it gives once, few, many or a size class.

>TRBJ1-1|-|TRBV10-3|-
CAISVQMNTEAFF
TGTGCCATCAGTGTACAGATGAACACTGAAGCTTTCTTT
>TRBJ1-2|-|TRBV4-1|TRBD1
CASSQEGTAYGYTF
TGCGCCAGCAGCCAAGAGGGGACAGCCTATGGCTACACCTTC
>TRBJ2-3|once|TRBV1|-
CTSSQDQLAGDPYTDTQYF
TGCACCAGCAGCCAAGATCAACTAGCGGGAGACCCATACACAGATACGCAGTATTTT
>TRBJ2-3|-|TRBV27|-
CASSSYTRGGPSTDTQYF
TGTGCCAGCAGTTCCTACACGAGGGGGGGACCTAGCACAGATACGCAGTATTTT
>TRBJ1-4|-|TRBV28|-
CASSPPGGGIINEKLFF
TGTGCCAGCAGTCCCCCCGGGGGAGGGATTATTAATGAAAAACTGTTTTTT
>TRBJ1-2|once|TRBV28|TRBD1
CASQGALAPRSPNYGYTF
TGTGCCAGTCAGGGGGCGCTGGCCCCTAGGTCGCCTAACTATGGCTACACCTTC
>TRBJ2-6|-|TRBV4-2|-
CASSQEQRSWQGGFTGANVLTF
TGTGCCAGCAGCCAAGAGCAACGAAGTTGGCAGGGGGGTTTCACTGGGGCCAACGTCCTGACTTTC
>TRBJ1-3|-|TRBV6-5|TRBD1
CASSQQGLGGNTIYF
TGTGCCAGCAGCCAACAGGGGCTGGGGGGAAACACCATATATTTT
>TRBJ2-1|-|TRBV7-3|TRBD2
CASSTRLAGRNEQFF
TGTGCCAGCAGCACCCGACTAGCGGGGCGCAATGAGCAGTTCTTC
>TRBJ1-1|few|TRBV24-1|-
CATSEGGYTEAFF
TGTGCCACCAGTGAAGGGGGATACACTGAAGCTTTCTTT
>TRBJ1-1|-|TRBV24-1|TRBD1
CAINARLHRQGLNTEAFF
TGTGCCATAAACGCGCGCCTGCATAGACAGGGTCTGAACACTGAAGCTTTCTTT
>TRBJ2-3|-|TRBV7-7|-
CASSLDQGTDTQYF
TGTGCCAGCAGCTTAGATCAGGGGACAGATACGCAGTATTTT
>TRBJ1-2|-|TRBV28|TRBD1
CASSLSLGGQGVAGYTF
TGTGCCAGCAGTTTAAGTTTGGGGGGACAGGGGGTAGCAGGCTACACCTTC
>TRBJ1-4|once|TRBV15|-
CATSRVPVKQGNEKLFF
TGTGCCACCAGCAGAGTCCCCGTTAAACAGGGAAATGAAAAACTGTTTTTT
>TRBJ1-4|-|TRBV29-1|TRBD1
CSAGQGFNEKLFF
TGCAGCGCCGGACAGGGGTTTAATGAAAAACTGTTTTTT
>TRBJ1-3|-|TRBV7-6|-
CASSHYSGNTIYF
TGTGCCAGCAGCCACTACTCTGGAAACACCATATATTTT
>TRBJ1-6|-|TRBV6-5|TRBD1
CASNMGQNNSPLHF
TGTGCCAGCAACATGGGACAGAATAATTCACCCCTCCACTTT
>TRBJ2-3|-|TRBV28|TRBD2
CASSELAGGVDTQYF
TGTGCCAGCAGTGAACTAGCGGGGGGGGTGGATACGCAGTATTTT
>TRBJ1-4|-|TRBV20-1|TRBD1
CSASARTGSREKLFF
TGCAGTGCTAGTGCACGGACAGGGTCTCGTGAAAAACTGTTTTTT
>TRBJ2-2|-|TRBV7-7|TRBD1
CASSLARGQGNTGELFF
TGTGCCAGCAGCTTAGCGAGGGGACAGGGGAACACCGGGGAGCTGTTTTTT
>TRBJ2-7|once|TRBV5-1|-
CASSSGRRGADEQYF
TGCGCCAGCAGCTCGGGTCGTAGGGGTGCGGACGAGCAGTACTTC
>TRBJ2-7|-|TRBV28|TRBD2
CASSPLAGSSYEQYF
TGTGCCAGCAGTCCCCTAGCGGGAAGCTCCTACGAGCAGTACTTC
>TRBJ1-1|-|TRBV3-1/TRBV3-2|TRBD1
CASSQVRGRGPRAEAFF
TGTGCCAGCAGCCAAGTACGTGGCAGGGGGCCTAGGGCTGAAGCTTTCTTT
>TRBJ2-2|-|TRBV11-2|-
CASSLSGTLNTGELFF
TGTGCCAGCAGCTTAAGCGGGACACTGAACACCGGGGAGCTGTTTTTT
>TRBJ1-5|-|TRBV11-2|-
CASSLDISQPQHF
TGTGCCAGCAGCTTAGATATTTCTCAGCCCCAGCATTTT
>TRBJ1-3|-|TRBV27|-
CASSYSPAGNTIYF
TGTGCCAGCAGTTACTCCCCTGCAGGAAACACCATATATTTT
>TRBJ2-7|-|TRBV5-1|-
CASSWTVRYEQYF
TGCGCCAGCAGCTGGACAGTCCGCTACGAGCAGTACTTC
>TRBJ2-7|-|TRBV30|-
CAWSVSPNYEQYF
TGTGCCTGGAGTGTATCGCCTAACTACGAGCAGTACTTC
>TRBJ2-5|-|TRBV11-3|TRBD1
CASSFNTGQGRQTQYF
TGTGCCAGCAGCTTCAATACGGGACAGGGCAGGCAGACCCAGTACTTC
>TRBJ2-5|-|TRBV27|TRBD2
CASRHSGQETQYF
TGTGCCAGCAGGCATAGCGGGCAAGAGACCCAGTACTTC
>TRBJ2-1|-|TRBV4-2|TRBD1
CASSQETGGADNEQFF
TGTGCCAGCAGCCAAGAGACAGGGGGCGCGGACAATGAGCAGTTCTTC
>TRBJ2-6|-|TRBV19|TRBD1
CASSKGTQGVEARANVLTF
TGTGCCAGTAGTAAGGGGACACAGGGGGTCGAGGCTCGGGCCAACGTCCTGACTTTC
>TRBJ2-2|-|TRBV4-1|-
CASSQVPAGELFF
TGCGCCAGCAGCCAAGTCCCTGCCGGGGAGCTGTTTTTT
>TRBJ2-5|-|TRBV7-9|-
CASSPRGGLWETQYF
TGTGCCAGCAGTCCAAGGGGGGGGCTGTGGGAGACCCAGTACTTC
>TRBJ2-7|few|TRBV6-2/TRBV6-3|-
CASSYSTGSSSYEQYF
TGTGCCAGCAGTTACTCTACGGGATCCTCTTCCTACGAGCAGTACTTC
>TRBJ1-1|-|TRBV29-1|-
CSGGSGSPNTEAFF
TGCAGCGGGGGATCAGGGTCACCGAACACTGAAGCTTTCTTT
>TRBJ1-2|-|TRBV5-4|-
CASSSPGNYGYTF
TGTGCCAGCAGTTCCCCCGGGAACTATGGCTACACCTTC
>TRBJ2-1|once|TRBV28|TRBD1
CASSDSRGLFYNEQFF
TGTGCCAGCAGTGATAGCAGGGGGCTTTTTTACAATGAGCAGTTCTTC
>TRBJ2-1|-|TRBV25-1|TRBD2
CASSETTSGGNNEQFF
TGTGCCAGCAGTGAAACTACTAGCGGGGGGAACAATGAGCAGTTCTTC
>TRBJ1-5|-|TRBV2|TRBD1
CASRTGTGGIQPQHF
TGTGCCAGCAGGACCGGGACAGGGGGCATTCAGCCCCAGCATTTT
>TRBJ1-1|-|TRBV18|-
CASSEQGNTEAFF
TGTGCCAGCTCAGAGCAGGGGAACACTGAAGCTTTCTTT
>TRBJ1-1|-|TRBV28|-
CASSRMTGYGFVTEAFF
TGTGCCAGCAGCCGAATGACAGGTTATGGCTTTGTCACTGAAGCTTTCTTT